The 21 T cell receptor beta chains below were found in one sample sequenced in a study of CD8 T cells in ankylosing spondylitis. In TCRdb, the 5' RACE reads were re-called with MiXCR into one record per CDR3 protein. The sample records approximately 350,000 distinct CDR3 sequences, 20% to 25% being singletons. The sequencing sample was made of blood, either unsorted or a sorted T cell fraction (not recorded which). These receptor sequences come from a male donor with ankylosing spondylitis or in good health (not recorded which).

J is TRBJ2-3 and V is TRBV7-9, with TRBD1 matching over 11 bases. The germline V gene has CDR1 SEHNR and CDR2 FQNEAQ (reference sequence). The CDR3 contains 15 residues. Losses at the gene ends were 3 bases for V and 4 bases for J; bases not matched to a gene: 3. The CDR3 loop is CASSFVGQGADTQYF. The CDR3 DNA sequence: TGTGCCAGCAGCTTTGTGGGACAGGGGGCAGATACGCAGTATTTT. Full variable domain (remainder filled in from reference TRBV7-9 and TRBJ2-3): DTGVSQNPRHKITKRGQNVTFRCDPISEHNRLYWYRQTLGQGPEFLTYFQNEAQLEKSRLLSDRFSAERPKGSFSTLEIQRTEQGDSAMYLCASSFVGQGADTQYFGPGTRLTVL.

This clonotype was detected a few times. The chain carries TRBV3-1 and TRBJ2-5; TRBD2 matches 9 bases. The CDR3 contains 18 residues. Germline CDR1 and CDR2: LGHDT and YNNKEL (reference sequence). The V gene end was trimmed by 6 bases and the J gene end by 4 bases; junction bases not matched to a gene: 18. The CDR3 DNA reads TGTGCCAGCAGGCCTTCTCTGATCCCGGGACTAGCAAGAGAGACCCAGTACTTC. It translates to CASRPSLIPGLARETQYF.

V gene TRBV11-2 combines with J gene TRBJ2-1; D is uncertain. The CDR3 extends over 14 amino acids. Trimming removed 5 bases at V and 12 bases at J, with 20 bases between. Looked up from germline, CDR1 is SGHAT and CDR2 is FQNNGV. The CDR3 DNA reads TGTGCCAGCAGCCCCTGGCTAAGTGGAATCGGGCAGTTCTTC. Its translation: CASSPWLSGIGQFF.

The chain is built from TRBV25-1 and TRBJ2-5; D possibly matches TRBD1 or TRBD2 (6 bases each). Germline V gives CDR1 MGHDK, CDR2 SYGVNS. Trimming shortened V by 9 bases and J by 3 bases, and 14 bases separated the two germline ends. The CDR3 length is 13 residues. CDR3 amino acids: CASLEGGEETQYF. The CDR3 DNA sequence: TGTGCCAGTCTAGAGGGGGGAGAAGAGACCCAGTACTTC.

The J gene is TRBJ2-2, the V gene TRBV28, with 8 nucleotides matching TRBD1. This CDR3 is 14 amino acids long. V dropped 7 bases and J dropped 5; count of bases not matched to a gene: 6. Per the germline V gene, CDR1 is MDHEN and CDR2 is SYDVKM. Written as DNA, the CDR3 is TGTGCCAGCATAGGACAGGGCCAGACCGGGGAGCTGTTTTTT. It yields the protein CASIGQGQTGELFF. The whole variable domain, remainder taken from reference TRBV28 and TRBJ2-2, is DVKVTQSSRYLVKRTGEKVFLECVQDMDHENMFWYRQDPGLGLRLIYFSYDVKMKEKGDIPEGYSVSREKKERFSLILESASTNQTSMYLCASIGQGQTGELFFGEGSRLTVL.

This clonotype was detected a few times. The chain recombines TRBV12-3 or TRBV12-4 with TRBJ2-5; perhaps TRBD2 as D (5 bases). Trimming took off 4 bases at V and 4 bases at J, with 13 bases between the two ends. This CDR3 has 14 residues. The CDR3 nucleotides read TGTGCCAGCAGTTCACTAGGAAAGGCAGAGACCCAGTACTTC. Protein sequence: CASSSLGKAETQYF.

This chain joins TRBV7-2 and TRBJ2-7; D gene unclear. The germline V gene has CDR1 SGHTA and CDR2 FQGNSA. With 3 bases removed from V and 0 bases from J, the gap between germline ends came to 6 bases. The CDR3 is 13 amino acids. This CDR3 is CASSLPYSYEQYF. CDR3 coding DNA: TGTGCCAGCAGCTTGCCCTACTCCTACGAGCAGTACTTC.

This clonotype was seen many times. V gene TRBV29-1 combines with J gene TRBJ2-3, with a possible D match to TRBD1 (5 bases). Germline CDR1 and CDR2: SQVTM and ANQGSEA. The CDR3 contains 20 residues. Trimming cost V 4 bases and J 2 bases, with 31 bases left between them. CDR3 amino acids: CSVVPVQGRTPQTYTDTQYF. The CDR3 DNA sequence: TGCAGCGTTGTACCGGTCCAGGGTCGAACTCCACAGACCTACACAGATACGCAGTATTTT.

V is TRBV6-5 and J is TRBJ2-7; a weak D match, TRBD1 (5 bases). Trimming shortened V by 2 bases and J by 2 bases, and 22 bases separated the two germline ends. Per germline, CDR1 MNHEY and CDR2 SVGAGI. This CDR3 spans 18 amino acids. This chain's CDR3 is CASSYPNSLGHDPYEQYF. The CDR3 DNA is TGTGCCAGCAGTTACCCGAATTCCCTAGGACACGACCCCTACGAGCAGTACTTC.

This clonotype has just a few counts. The chain carries TRBV20-1 and TRBJ1-6; TRBD1 aligns across 7 bases. V shed 1 base and J 0 bases; nucleotides not matched to a gene: 6. The germline V gene has CDR1 DFQATT and CDR2 SNEGSKA (reference sequence). This CDR3 has 17 residues. Here the CDR3 DNA reads TGCAGTGCTAGAGCCATAACAGGGGACTCCTATAATTCACCCCTCCACTTT. Translated, it gives CSARAITGDSYNSPLHF.

The table lists this clonotype with a few counts. CDR3 in amino acids: CASSQEPGRSYNEQFF. In DNA form, the CDR3 reads TGCGCCAGCAGCCAGGAACCAGGGCGTTCCTACAATGAGCAGTTCTTC. V is TRBV4-1 and J is TRBJ2-1; possibly TRBD1 for D (5 bases). The CDR3 sequence is 16 residues long. V was cut by 3 bases and J by 1 base, with 13 bases left in between. Germline V gene lookup returns CDR1 MGHRA and CDR2 YSYEKL.

This clonotype was seen only once. The chain joins TRBV12-3 or TRBV12-4 to TRBJ2-1, with no clear D. The CDR3 extends over 13 amino acids. Trimming cost V 3 bases and J 3 bases, with 6 bases left between them. The CDR3, as DNA: TGTGCCAGCAGTTTGGTTGACTACAATGAGCAGTTCTTC. This sequence encodes CASSLVDYNEQFF.

This clonotype came up a few times. The chain joins TRBV11-2 to TRBJ2-7, with D possibly called TRBD1 or TRBD2 (5 bases each). Germline CDR1 and CDR2: SGHAT and FQNNGV. The CDR3 sequence is 13 residues long. V dropped 4 bases and J dropped 2 bases, with 9 bases sitting between them. In DNA, the CDR3 is TGTGCCAGCAGCTGGGACCCAGCCTACGAGCAGTACTTC. Amino acids: CASSWDPAYEQYF.

The CDR3 here is CASKSGTAAYNEQFF. The CDR3, as DNA: TGTGCCAGCAAGTCCGGGACAGCGGCCTACAATGAGCAGTTCTTC. The J gene is TRBJ2-1, the V gene TRBV28, with 7 bases aligning to TRBD1. This CDR3 contains 15 residues. With V trimmed by 7 bases and J by 2 bases, 8 bases remained unmatched. CDR1 and CDR2 from the germline V gene are MDHEN and SYDVKM.

The chain joins TRBV18 to TRBJ1-1; D gene ambiguous. The CDR3 is 13 amino acids. The germline V and J ends were trimmed by 2 bases and 7 bases, with 11 bases remaining between them. Germline CDR1 and CDR2: KGHSH and LQKENI. The chain's CDR3 is CASSPFPSDEAFF. CDR3 in DNA: TGTGCCAGCTCACCATTTCCCAGCGATGAAGCTTTCTTT.

The chain links TRBV4-2 to TRBJ2-5; a weak D match, TRBD1 (6 bases). Trimming stripped 0 bases from V and 5 bases from J, with 13 bases between. The CDR3 is 15 residues long. CDR1 and CDR2 from the germline V gene are LGHNA and YNFKEQ. CDR3 sequence (DNA): TGTGCCAGCAGCCAAGAGGCTACAGGGATGGAGACCCAGTACTTC. Its translation: CASSQEATGMETQYF.

This clonotype was counted between two and nine times. The V gene is TRBV7-8, the J gene TRBJ2-3; tentative D call: TRBD2 (6 bases). Germline V gives CDR1 SGHVS, CDR2 FQNEAQ. This CDR3 spans 15 amino acids. Trimming took off 2 bases at V and 4 bases at J, with 13 bases between the two ends. The CDR3 nucleotides are TGTGCCAGCAGCTTACTAGCGTGGGGCCCAGATACGCAGTATTTT. This sequence encodes CASSLLAWGPDTQYF.

This clonotype appeared a few times. The chain joins TRBV11-2 to TRBJ1-3; D is unclear. The CDR3 is made up of 14 amino acids. Per the germline V gene, CDR1 is SGHAT and CDR2 is FQNNGV. The germline V and J ends were trimmed by 2 bases and 3 bases, with 8 bases remaining between them. For the CDR3, the DNA is TGTGCCAGCAGCTTATGGCGAGGTGGAAACACCATATATTTT. Amino acid sequence: CASSLWRGGNTIYF.

This clonotype was counted between two and nine times. The chain has TRBV6-1 and TRBJ2-5; TRBD2 matches 10 bases. CDR3 length equals 17 residues. The junction had 8 bases not matched to a gene; V was cut back by 2 bases and J by 2 bases. Germline V gene lookup returns CDR1 MNHNS and CDR2 SASEGT. CDR3 region: CASSEFTGLAEQETQYF. The CDR3 bases are TGTGCCAGCAGTGAATTTACAGGACTAGCGGAGCAAGAGACCCAGTACTTC.

The chain links TRBV18 to TRBJ2-3, with TRBD1 matching over 11 bases. From germline, CDR1 is KGHSH and CDR2 LQKENI. The CDR3 runs 16 residues. The V segment lost 2 bases and the J segment 2 bases; nucleotides outside the gene matches: 3. The CDR3 loop is CASSPGQGALTDTQYF. The CDR3 DNA reads as TGTGCCAGCTCACCAGGACAGGGGGCGCTCACAGATACGCAGTATTTT. Variable domain in full (rest from reference TRBV18 and TRBJ2-3): NAGVMQNPRHLVRRRGQEARLRCSPMKGHSHVYWYRQLPEEGLKFMVYLQKENIIDESGMPKERFSAEFPKEGPSILRIQQVVRGDSAAYFCASSPGQGALTDTQYFGPGTRLTVL.

This clonotype occurred once. The chain uses TRBV20-1 and TRBJ2-1; 7 positions agree with TRBD2. The CDR3 loop spans 14 amino acids. Losses at the gene ends were 5 bases for V and 6 bases for J; bases not matched to a gene: 10. Germline CDR1 reads DFQATT; CDR2 reads SNEGSKA (reference sequence). The CDR3 is CSAAGGGVGNEQFF. For the CDR3, the DNA is TGCAGTGCTGCTGGGGGGGGTGTAGGCAATGAGCAGTTCTTC.